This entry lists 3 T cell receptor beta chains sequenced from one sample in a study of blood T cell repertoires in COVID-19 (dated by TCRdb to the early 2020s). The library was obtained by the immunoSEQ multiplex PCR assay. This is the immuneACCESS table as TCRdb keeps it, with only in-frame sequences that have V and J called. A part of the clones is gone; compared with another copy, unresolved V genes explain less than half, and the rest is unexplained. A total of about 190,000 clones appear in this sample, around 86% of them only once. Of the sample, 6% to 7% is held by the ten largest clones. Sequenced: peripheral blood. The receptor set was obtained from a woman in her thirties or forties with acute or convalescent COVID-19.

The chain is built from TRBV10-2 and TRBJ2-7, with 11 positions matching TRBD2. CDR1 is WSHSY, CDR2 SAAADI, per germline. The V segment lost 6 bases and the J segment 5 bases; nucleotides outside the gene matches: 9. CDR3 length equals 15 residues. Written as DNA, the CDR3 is TGCGCCAGCAGAGAAATTAGCGGGAGGGGCGACGAGCAGTACTTC. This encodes CASREISGRGDEQYF.

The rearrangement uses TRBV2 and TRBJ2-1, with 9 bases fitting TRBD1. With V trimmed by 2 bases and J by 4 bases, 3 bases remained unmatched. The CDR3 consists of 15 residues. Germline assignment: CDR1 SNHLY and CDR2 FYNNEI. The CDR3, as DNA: TGTGCCAGCAGTGAACCGGGACAGGGTTACAATGAGCAGTTCTTC. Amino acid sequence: CASSEPGQGYNEQFF.

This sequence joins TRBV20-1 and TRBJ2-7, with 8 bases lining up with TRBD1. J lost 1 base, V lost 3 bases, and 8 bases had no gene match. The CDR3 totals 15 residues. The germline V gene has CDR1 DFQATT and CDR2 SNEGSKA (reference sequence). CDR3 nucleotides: TGCAGTGCTAGTGCCCTCAGGGGGCTGTCCTACGAGCAGTACTTC. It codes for CSASALRGLSYEQYF.